A selection of T cell receptor beta chains follows, all from one sample in a study of siplizumab effects on memory and regulatory T cells. TCRdb keeps only in-frame clones here, not all; method: immunoSEQ multiplex PCR. The sample holds over 100,000 clones, just over 90% seen once. The sequencing input was non-Treg CD4+ T cells sorted from blood. The receptor source for this set is a human donor in good health. Both conserved end residues are part of each CDR3. Fields, in order: D gene, J gene, V gene, clone size, CDR3 DNA, CDR3 protein. D genes are given only for firm matches. Expanded clones are given a class, and other clones once, few, many or no size at all.

>TRBD1|TRBJ1-4|TRBV5-3|.
TGTGCCAGAAGCTTGGGACAGGGGAATGAAAAACTGTTTTTT
CARSLGQGNEKLFF
>.|TRBJ2-1|TRBV7-2|.
TGTGCCAGCAGCCACCTAGGAAATGAGCAGTTCTTC
CASSHLGNEQFF
>.|TRBJ2-6|TRBV25-1|.
TGTGCCAGCAGTGGGTTTGGGGCCAACGTCCTGACTTTC
CASSGFGANVLTF
>.|TRBJ2-5|TRBV12-5|.
TGTGCTAGTGGTTTGGAATGGCTAGGCAAAGAGACCCAGTACTTC
CASGLEWLGKETQYF
>TRBD1|TRBJ1-5|TRBV4-2|.
TGTGCCAGCAGCCTGACCGGGACAGGCCTTAATCAGCCCCAGCATTTT
CASSLTGTGLNQPQHF
>.|TRBJ2-1|TRBV11-2|.
TGTGCCAGCAGCGCCTCGGGGGTATACAATGAGCAGTTCTTC
CASSASGVYNEQFF
>TRBD1|TRBJ1-1|TRBV27|.
TGTGCCAGCAGTTCAACAGGGGCGAACACTGAAGCTTTCTTT
CASSSTGANTEAFF
>.|TRBJ2-7|TRBV19|.
TGTGCCAGTAGTATAGGTGGCAGTAACTCCTACGAGCAGTACTTC
CASSIGGSNSYEQYF
>TRBD1|TRBJ2-7|TRBV5-1|.
TGCGCCAGCAGCTTATCCGGGACAGGGGTATACGAGCAGTACTTC
CASSLSGTGVYEQYF
>.|TRBJ2-7|TRBV5-1|.
TGCGCCAGCAGCTTGGCCCCGGTGGGGATTGACGAGCAGTACTTC
CASSLAPVGIDEQYF
>.|TRBJ2-7|TRBV7-6|once
TGTGCCAGCAGCTTATCTTCCGCCGGGGACGAGCAGTACTTC
CASSLSSAGDEQYF
>.|TRBJ2-5|TRBV5-1|.
TGCGCCAGCAGCTTTCGACAGGCAGTCTCCCAAGAGACCCAGTACTTC
CASSFRQAVSQETQYF
>TRBD1|TRBJ2-3|TRBV5-1|.
TGCGCCAGCAGCTTCGGGGACAGGGGGGCAGATACGCAGTATTTT
CASSFGDRGADTQYF
>.|TRBJ1-1|TRBV4-1|.
TGCGCCAGCAGCCAGAAGGCCCCGTTGGGGGGATTTGGTGAAGCTTTCTTT
CASSQKAPLGGFGEAFF
>TRBD1|TRBJ1-2|TRBV18|.
TGTGCCAGCTCACTGACGGACAGGACTGACTATGGCTACACCTTC
CASSLTDRTDYGYTF
>.|TRBJ1-1|TRBV10-1|.
TGCGCCAGCAGCCCCCAGGTGAACACTGAAGCTTTCTTT
CASSPQVNTEAFF
>TRBD1|TRBJ2-1|TRBV25-1|.
TGTGCCAGCAGTGACACAGGGGTCTACAATGAGCAGTTCTTC
CASSDTGVYNEQFF
>TRBD1|TRBJ1-3|TRBV6-6|.
TGTGCCAGCAGACCACAGGGGGGGACTGGAAACACCATATATTTT
CASRPQGGTGNTIYF
>TRBD2|TRBJ2-7|TRBV18|.
TGTGCCAGCTCACCCCTTTTCGGGGGGGGCGAGCAGTACTTC
CASSPLFGGGEQYF
>.|TRBJ2-1|TRBV28|.
TGTGCCAGCAGTTTACTCCACAATGAGCAGTTCTTC
CASSLLHNEQFF
>.|TRBJ2-1|TRBV4-2|.
TGTGCCAGCAGCCAAGATGCCGGGGGTAGCTCCTACAATGAGCAGTTCTTC
CASSQDAGGSSYNEQFF
>.|TRBJ1-4|TRBV7-9|.
TGTGCCAGCAGCTTAGGGGCCCAGAATGAAAAACTGTTTTTT
CASSLGAQNEKLFF
>.|TRBJ1-4|TRBV12-5|.
TGTGCTAGTGGTTTTCGCAGGGGTGGGGAAAAACTGTTTTTT
CASGFRRGGEKLFF
>TRBD1|TRBJ2-2|TRBV28|.
TGTGCCAGCAGCCTGGACAGGTTCGTAGCCCTGAACACCGGGGAGCTGTTTTTT
CASSLDRFVALNTGELFF
>.|TRBJ2-3|TRBV13|.
TGTGCCAGCAGTTCTGACGGAGGGACCACAGATACGCAGTATTTT
CASSSDGGTTDTQYF
>.|TRBJ1-1|TRBV19|.
TGTGCCAGTACCGCAAGGGCCGGAGAAGCTTTCTTT
CASTARAGEAFF
>TRBD1|TRBJ1-1|TRBV2|.
TGTGCCAGCAGTCGACAGGGGGCGACTGAAGCTTTCTTT
CASSRQGATEAFF
>.|TRBJ1-5|TRBV19|many
TGTGCCAGTAGTATAGTTGCTGGAGGCAATCAGCCCCAGCATTTT
CASSIVAGGNQPQHF